This T cell receptor beta chain was sequenced during a study of blood T cell repertoires in COVID-19. The wider study: Specimens from acute and convalescent COVID-19 originated in the United States, Italy and Spain. In each case, the material was cDNA or gDNA derived from T cells, B-cell-depleted T cells, or PBMCs.

The CDR3 consists of 13 residues. Germline-derived CDR1 and CDR2 are LNHNV and YYDKDF (reference sequence). V was clipped by 0 bases and J by 1 base, with 3 bases between them. Authors' methods: Reference gene primer amplification gave estimated nucleated cell counts. The table came from immunoSEQ multiplex PCR; TCRdb's copy has only in-frame clones and leaves some out. V and J calls and clone size are as listed in that table; D and trimming were resolved from the DNA. The data contain tens of thousands of clones, over 75% of them seen just once; the ten biggest clones take up 9%. The clonotype originates from a human donor in a cohort sampled during active COVID-19. The V call is TRBV15, the J call TRBJ1-2; D gene unclear. Sequencing input: peripheral blood. CDR3 coding DNA: TGTGCCACCAGCAGAGACAGTAACTATGGCTACACCTTC. It codes for CATSRDSNYGYTF.